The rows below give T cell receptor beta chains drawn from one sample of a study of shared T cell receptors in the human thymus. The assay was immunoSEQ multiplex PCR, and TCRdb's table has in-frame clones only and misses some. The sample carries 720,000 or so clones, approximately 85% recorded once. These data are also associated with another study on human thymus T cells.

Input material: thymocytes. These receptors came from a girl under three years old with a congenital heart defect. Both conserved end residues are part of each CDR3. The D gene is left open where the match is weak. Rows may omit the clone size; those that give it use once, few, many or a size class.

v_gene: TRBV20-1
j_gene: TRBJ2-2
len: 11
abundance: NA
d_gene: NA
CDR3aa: CSCKSTGELFF
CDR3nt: TGTTCGTGTAAATCCACCGGGGAGCTGTTTTTT

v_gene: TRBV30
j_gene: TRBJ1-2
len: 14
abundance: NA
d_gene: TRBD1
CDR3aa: CAWSPRTGAYGYTF
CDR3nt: TGTGCCTGGAGCCCCCGGACAGGGGCCTATGGCTACACCTTC

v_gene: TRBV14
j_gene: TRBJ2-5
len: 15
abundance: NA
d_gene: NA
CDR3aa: CASSQVGSRGETQYF
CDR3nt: TGTGCCAGCAGCCAAGTTGGGTCTAGGGGGGAGACCCAGTACTTC

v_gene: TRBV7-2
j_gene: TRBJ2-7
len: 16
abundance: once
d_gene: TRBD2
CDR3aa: CASSLARTSRTYEQYF
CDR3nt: TGTGCCAGCAGCTTAGCGCGGACTAGCAGAACTTACGAGCAGTACTTC

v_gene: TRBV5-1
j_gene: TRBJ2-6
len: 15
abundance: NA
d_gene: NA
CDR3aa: CASSLSGSGANVLTF
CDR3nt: TGCGCCAGCAGCTTATCAGGGTCTGGGGCCAACGTCCTGACTTTC

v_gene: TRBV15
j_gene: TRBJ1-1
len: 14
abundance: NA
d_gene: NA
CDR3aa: CATSAWGVNTEAFF
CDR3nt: TGTGCCACCAGCGCATGGGGGGTGAACACTGAAGCTTTCTTT

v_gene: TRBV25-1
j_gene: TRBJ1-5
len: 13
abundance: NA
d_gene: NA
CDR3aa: CASSDRSDQPQHF
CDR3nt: TGTGCCAGCAGTGACCGCTCGGATCAGCCCCAGCATTTT

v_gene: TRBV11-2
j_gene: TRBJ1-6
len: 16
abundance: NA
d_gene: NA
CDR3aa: CASSPLGGTEGSPLHF
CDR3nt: TGTGCCAGCAGCCCGCTCGGCGGTACAGAGGGTTCACCCCTCCACTTT

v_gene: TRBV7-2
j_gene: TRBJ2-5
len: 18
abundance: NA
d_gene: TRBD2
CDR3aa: CASSPQTSGGQPQETQYF
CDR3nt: TGTGCCAGCAGCCCCCAGACTAGCGGGGGCCAACCCCAAGAGACCCAGTACTTC

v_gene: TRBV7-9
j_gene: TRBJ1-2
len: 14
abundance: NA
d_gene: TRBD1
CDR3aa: CASTAGGRGYGYTF
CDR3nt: TGTGCCAGCACCGCAGGGGGCCGCGGCTATGGCTACACCTTC

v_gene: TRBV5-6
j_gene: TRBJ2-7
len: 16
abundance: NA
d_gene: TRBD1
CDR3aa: CASSWVGQGRMYEQYF
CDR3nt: TGTGCCAGCAGCTGGGTTGGACAGGGAAGGATGTACGAGCAGTACTTC

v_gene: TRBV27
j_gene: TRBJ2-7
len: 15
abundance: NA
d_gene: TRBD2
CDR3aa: CASSISGVLSYEQYF
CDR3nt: TGTGCCAGCAGTATTAGCGGGGTTCTCTCCTACGAGCAGTACTTC

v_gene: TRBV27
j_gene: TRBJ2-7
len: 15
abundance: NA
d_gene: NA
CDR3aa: CASSISPGLNYEQYF
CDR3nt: TGTGCCAGCAGTATATCGCCAGGGTTGAACTACGAGCAGTACTTC

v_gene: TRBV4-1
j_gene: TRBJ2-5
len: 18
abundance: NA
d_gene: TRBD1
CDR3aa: CASSQDGGRDRVRETQYF
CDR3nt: TGCGCCAGCAGCCAAGACGGTGGGCGGGACAGGGTCCGAGAGACCCAGTACTTC

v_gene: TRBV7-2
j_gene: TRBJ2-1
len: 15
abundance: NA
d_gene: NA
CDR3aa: CASSLVPTSSNEQFF
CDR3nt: TGTGCCAGCAGCTTAGTTCCGACTAGTTCCAATGAGCAGTTCTTC

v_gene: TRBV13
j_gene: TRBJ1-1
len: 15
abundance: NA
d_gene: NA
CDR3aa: CASSNRGAVNTEAFF
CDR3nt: TGTGCCAGCAGCAACCGAGGAGCGGTGAACACTGAAGCTTTCTTT

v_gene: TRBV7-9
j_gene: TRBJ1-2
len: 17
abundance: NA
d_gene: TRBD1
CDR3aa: CASSLRGTGRIPYGYTF
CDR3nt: TGTGCCAGCAGCTTAAGGGGGACAGGGCGAATCCCCTATGGCTACACCTTC

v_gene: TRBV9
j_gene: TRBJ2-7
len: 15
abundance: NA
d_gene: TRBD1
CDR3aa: CASSVARTGGYEQYF
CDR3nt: TGTGCCAGCAGCGTAGCTCGGACAGGGGGCTACGAGCAGTACTTC

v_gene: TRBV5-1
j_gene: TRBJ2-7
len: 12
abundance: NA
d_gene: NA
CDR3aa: CASRRGNREQYF
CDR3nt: TGCGCCAGCCGTAGGGGAAATAGGGAGCAGTACTTC

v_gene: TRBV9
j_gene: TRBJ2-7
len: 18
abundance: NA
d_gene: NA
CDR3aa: CASSAGGDSGVRVDEQYF
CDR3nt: TGTGCCAGCAGCGCAGGGGGTGATAGCGGGGTTAGGGTCGACGAGCAGTACTTC

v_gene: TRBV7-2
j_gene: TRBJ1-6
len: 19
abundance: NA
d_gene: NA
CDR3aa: CASSLAGEAPSSYNSPLHF
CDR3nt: TGTGCCAGCAGCTTAGCAGGGGAGGCTCCGAGCTCCTATAATTCACCCCTCCACTTT

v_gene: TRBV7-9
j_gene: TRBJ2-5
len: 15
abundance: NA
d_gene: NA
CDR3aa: CASSPRLVGIATQYF
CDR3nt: TGTGCCAGCAGCCCGCGACTAGTGGGGATAGCGACCCAGTACTTC

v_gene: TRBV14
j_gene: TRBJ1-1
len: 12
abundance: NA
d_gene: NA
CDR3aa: CASRETGSEAFF
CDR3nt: TGTGCCAGCAGGGAAACAGGGTCTGAAGCTTTCTTT

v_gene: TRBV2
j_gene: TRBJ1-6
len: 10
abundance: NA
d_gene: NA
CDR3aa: CATNAKSFHF
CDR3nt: TGTGCCACCAATGCTAAGTCTTTCCACTTT

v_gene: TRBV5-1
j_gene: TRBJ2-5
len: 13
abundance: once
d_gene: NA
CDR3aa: CASSFNREETQYF
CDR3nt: TGCGCCAGCAGCTTCAACAGGGAAGAGACCCAGTACTTC

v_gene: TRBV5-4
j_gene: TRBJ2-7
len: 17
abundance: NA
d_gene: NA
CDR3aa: CASSFKVSGANPYEQYF
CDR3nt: TGTGCCAGCAGCTTTAAAGTGTCAGGGGCTAACCCCTACGAGCAGTACTTC

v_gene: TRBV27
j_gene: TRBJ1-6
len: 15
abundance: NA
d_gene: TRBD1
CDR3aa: CASSPGQGPNSPLHF
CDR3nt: TGTGCCAGCAGTCCAGGACAGGGACCCAATTCACCCCTCCACTTT

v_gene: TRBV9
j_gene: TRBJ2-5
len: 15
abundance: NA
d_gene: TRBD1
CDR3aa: CASSVGDRVWETQYF
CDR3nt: TGTGCCAGCAGCGTAGGGGACAGGGTATGGGAGACCCAGTACTTC